The clone carrying this TCR beta chain was detected many times. The antigen is not known. A quantitative 5'-RACE method, one with molecular barcodes, was used to make TCR beta libraries. MiXCR, applied by TCRdb to the 5' RACE reads, yields one record per CDR3 protein. The sample carries about 52,000 distinct CDR3 sequences, 6.5% to 9% recorded once. This record belongs to a study of CD8 T cells in ankylosing spondylitis. Study results and limitations: As reported, disease-linked clones showed significant enrichment in matched ankylosing spondylitis synovial fluid. A motif in TCR beta, a set of seven to nine highly homologous variants, appeared characteristic of ankylosing spondylitis blood. Within peripheral blood, clones linked to disease were CD8+ and relatively rare.

The sequence derives from a female donor with ankylosing spondylitis or in good health (not recorded which). Sequenced: blood, either unsorted or a sorted T cell fraction (not recorded which).

The DNA for the CDR3 is TGTGCCAGCAGCGTCGGGACAGGAAGCTCCTACGAGCAGTACTTC. Encoded protein: CASSVGTGSSYEQYF. The chain has TRBV7-8 and TRBJ2-7; 8 bases are a match to TRBD1. The CDR3 extends over 15 amino acids. The J segment lost 0 bases and the V segment lost 5 bases, leaving 6 bases of the junction unmatched. In germline, CDR1 is SGHVS, CDR2 FQNEAQ.